Below, 7 T cell receptor beta chains from the same sample are listed, as sequenced in a study of control samples from healthy donors and cancer patients (dated by TCRdb to the early 2020s). The library relied on the immunoSEQ multiplex PCR assay. TCRdb obtained this table from immuneACCESS and retained in-frame rearrangements with V and J assigned. These tables miss some clones; where compared with another copy, unresolved V genes account for less than half of the shortfall, and the remainder is unexplained. This sample gives about 130,000 clones in total; approximately 90% of them show up just once. The leading ten clones occupy 3% to 3.5% of the sample. The sample taken for sequencing was blood. The receptors here all came from a man aged 50 to 59 in good health.

J is TRBJ1-4 and V is TRBV30, with 7 bases matching TRBD1. Per germline, CDR1 GTSNPN and CDR2 SVGIG (reference sequence). This CDR3 comprises 13 residues. Trimming removed 2 bases from V and 7 bases from J; junction bases left unmatched: 4. In DNA, the CDR3 is TGTGCCTGGAGTACAGGGGTAGGTGAAAAACTGTTTTTT. Its translation is CAWSTGVGEKLFF.

The chain has TRBV7-8 and TRBJ2-1; D is perhaps TRBD2 (5 bases). The ends were cut back, 0 bases at V and 6 bases at J, with 9 bases in the middle. This CDR3 has 14 amino acids. Germline CDR1 reads SGHVS; CDR2 reads FQNEAQ. The CDR3 nucleotides read TGTGCCAGCAGCTTAGCAGGAGGTTCCAATGAGCAGTTCTTC. Translation: CASSLAGGSNEQFF.

A single count supports this clone. The chain uses TRBV11-2 and TRBJ2-5, with D unresolved. This CDR3 contains 12 residues. Trimming removed 3 bases at V and 4 bases at J, with 6 bases between. From germline, CDR1 is SGHAT and CDR2 FQNNGV. The CDR3 sequence: CASSFGRETQYF. The DNA of the CDR3 is TGTGCCAGCAGCTTTGGTAGAGAGACCCAGTACTTC.

This chain uses TRBV7-9 with TRBJ1-4; no clear D gene. In germline, CDR1 is SEHNR, CDR2 FQNEAQ (reference sequence). This CDR3 contains 11 residues. V lost 4 bases to trimming and J lost 14 bases, with 11 bases between them. The CDR3 DNA reads TGTGCCAGCAGCTCAGATGCCGTCCTGTTTTTT. Translated, it gives CASSSDAVLFF.

The gene calls are TRBV6-5 and TRBJ2-2; 7 positions agree with TRBD1. CDR3 length: 16 residues. Germline assignment: CDR1 MNHEY and CDR2 SVGAGI. V was clipped by 0 bases and J by 5 bases; unmatched bases: 6. The CDR3 region has the DNA TGTGCCAGCAGTTACTCGACAGGGCTTCAAACCGGGGAGCTGTTTTTT. Translation gives CASSYSTGLQTGELFF.

The V gene is TRBV5-1, the J gene TRBJ1-5; 7 bases align to TRBD1. The CDR3 consists of 14 residues. J gave up 2 bases and V 4 bases, and 3 bases lay outside the gene matches. In germline, CDR1 is SGHRS, CDR2 YFSETQ. The CDR3 sequence: CASSTTGGNQPQHF. The CDR3 coding sequence is TGCGCCAGCAGCACTACAGGGGGCAATCAGCCCCAGCATTTT.

This chain uses TRBV5-1 with TRBJ2-6, with D possibly being TRBD1 (5 bases). CDR1 and CDR2 from the germline V gene are SGHRS and YFSETQ. CDR3 size: 16 residues. Trimming pared 3 bases from V and 0 bases from J, leaving 10 bases between. The CDR3 DNA follows: TGCGCCAGCAGCTGGAGACAGAACTCTGGGGCCAACGTCCTGACTTTC. It translates to CASSWRQNSGANVLTF.